This TCR beta chain was documented in a study of cytomegalovirus exposure and HLA in healthy donors. Findings of the study overall: Common viral pathogens seemed, in a later analysis, to connect with several of the most significant clusters. Rarity characterized most TCR sequences, yet some public TCRs appeared in many donors.

Losses at the gene ends were 3 bases for V and 4 bases for J; bases not matched to a gene: 5. The germline V gene has CDR1 SGHRS and CDR2 YFSETQ. This CDR3 has 17 amino acids. Details on this clone: Its specificity is unknown.

The PCR employed 60 Vbeta primers together with 13 Jbeta primers. Repertoires were generated with immunoSEQ multiplex PCR, while TCRdb's copy carries only in-frame clones and drops some. The sample includes 190,000 or so clones, roughly 78% of them seen just once. The chain carries TRBV5-1 and TRBJ2-6; TRBD1 agrees at 12 bases. This clonotype was obtained from a boy aged 5-17 years in good health and CMV-seronegative. Sequencing used PBMCs. CDR3 bases: TGCGCCAGCAGCTCGGGACAGGGGGCGTGGGGGGCCAACGTCCTGACTTTC. Translation: CASSSGQGAWGANVLTF.